This record covers a single T cell receptor beta chain. Its antigen remains unknown. The sample belongs to a study of identifying expanded T cells in peripheral blood. Study-wide findings and caveats: Technical replicates showed about 1.1 changed clones; two weeks 15 to 20; four weeks 19.

CDR1 and CDR2 from the germline V gene are PRHDT and FYEKMQ (reference sequence). Trimming stripped 1 base from V and 5 bases from J, with 11 bases between. The CDR3 extends over 14 amino acids. Data came from immunoSEQ multiplex PCR; TCRdb stores just in-frame clones and leaves some out. This sample has 70,000 to 100,000 clones; 70% to 90% occur once, and the top ten carry roughly 5.5%. The specimen was blood. The gene calls are TRBV13 and TRBJ1-1; weak D call: TRBD1 (5 bases). The TCR originated in a person aged 18 to 75 in good health. CDR3 DNA sequence: TGTGCCAGCAGCTTAGAAGGGGAGGGGACTGAAGCTTTCTTT. Its protein is CASSLEGEGTEAFF.